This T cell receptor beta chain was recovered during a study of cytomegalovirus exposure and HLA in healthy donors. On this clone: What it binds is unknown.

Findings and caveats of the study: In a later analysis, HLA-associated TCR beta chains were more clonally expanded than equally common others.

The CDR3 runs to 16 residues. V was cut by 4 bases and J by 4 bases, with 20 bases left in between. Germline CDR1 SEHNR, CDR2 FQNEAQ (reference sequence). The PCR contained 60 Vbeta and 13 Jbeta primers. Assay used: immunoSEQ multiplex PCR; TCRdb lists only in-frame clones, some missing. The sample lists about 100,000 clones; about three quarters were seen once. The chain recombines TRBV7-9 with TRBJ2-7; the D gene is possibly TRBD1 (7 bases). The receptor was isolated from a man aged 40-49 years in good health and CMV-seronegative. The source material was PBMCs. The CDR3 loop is CASSSSDRPEGYEQYF. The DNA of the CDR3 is TGTGCCAGCAGCTCCTCGGACAGGCCGGAGGGATACGAGCAGTACTTC.